This is a list of T cell receptor beta chains from one sample in a study of PD-L1 blockade in urothelial cancer. Here immunoSEQ multiplex PCR was the method, and the copy in TCRdb shows in-frame clones only, minus some. Altogether some 79,000 clones are present, over 80% being singletons, with the ten largest covering around 9.5%. Material: PBMCs, obtained around atezolizumab (anti-PD-L1) treatment. These TCRs come from a man aged 70-80 years with urothelial cancer. CDR3s include the opening cysteine and the closing phenylalanine or tryptophan. Fields, in order: J gene, clone size, V gene, D gene, CDR3 protein, CDR3 DNA. The D gene is left open where the match is weak. Some rows mark clone size as missing; the rest say once, few, many or name a class of expanded clone.

J gene: TRBJ2-7; clone size: -; V gene: TRBV10-1; D gene: -; CDR3 protein: CASSLIRTLHYEQYF; CDR3 DNA: TGCGCCAGCAGCTTGATTCGGACTCTTCACTACGAGCAGTACTTC
J gene: TRBJ2-3; clone size: -; V gene: TRBV27; D gene: TRBD2; CDR3 protein: CASSFMIAGGDTQYF; CDR3 DNA: TGTGCCAGCAGTTTCATGATAGCGGGAGGAGATACGCAGTATTTT
J gene: TRBJ2-1; clone size: once; V gene: TRBV19; D gene: TRBD2; CDR3 protein: CASSIDLQRGALYNEQFF; CDR3 DNA: TGTGCCAGTAGTATAGATCTCCAGCGGGGGGCCCTATACAATGAGCAGTTCTTC
J gene: TRBJ1-2; clone size: few; V gene: TRBV5-1; D gene: -; CDR3 protein: CASSLTADGYTF; CDR3 DNA: TGCGCCAGCAGCTTAACAGCGGACGGCTACACCTTC
J gene: TRBJ1-1; clone size: -; V gene: TRBV11-3; D gene: -; CDR3 protein: CASSLGRGSNTEAFF; CDR3 DNA: TGTGCCAGCAGCTTAGGGAGGGGCTCGAACACTGAAGCTTTCTTT
J gene: TRBJ1-1; clone size: -; V gene: TRBV18; D gene: TRBD1; CDR3 protein: CASSSTGLTEAFF; CDR3 DNA: TGTGCCAGCTCATCGACAGGGTTGACTGAAGCTTTCTTT
J gene: TRBJ2-1; clone size: few; V gene: TRBV7-6; D gene: TRBD2; CDR3 protein: CASSPVGGSYNEQFF; CDR3 DNA: TGTGCCAGCAGCCCCGTCGGGGGGTCCTACAATGAGCAGTTCTTC
J gene: TRBJ2-5; clone size: -; V gene: TRBV11-2; D gene: TRBD2; CDR3 protein: CASSLLAGAWETQYF; CDR3 DNA: TGTGCCAGCAGCTTACTAGCGGGAGCTTGGGAGACCCAGTACTTC
J gene: TRBJ2-5; clone size: -; V gene: TRBV27; D gene: TRBD2; CDR3 protein: CASSLSTGGQETQYF; CDR3 DNA: TGTGCCAGCAGTTTATCAACGGGGGGACAAGAGACCCAGTACTTC
J gene: TRBJ2-3; clone size: -; V gene: TRBV7-2; D gene: -; CDR3 protein: CASSLAGARSNTQYF; CDR3 DNA: TGTGCCAGCAGCTTAGCGGGGGCGCGATCCAATACGCAGTATTTT
J gene: TRBJ2-2; clone size: -; V gene: TRBV5-1; D gene: -; CDR3 protein: CASSLNPREEAGELFF; CDR3 DNA: TGCGCCAGCAGCTTGAACCCCAGGGAAGAGGCCGGGGAGCTGTTTTTT